Each of the 23 T cell receptor beta chains below was sequenced from the same sample in a study of cytomegalovirus exposure and HLA in healthy donors. A multiplex PCR was run with 60 Vbeta primers and 13 Jbeta primers. Using immunoSEQ multiplex PCR, the repertoire was profiled, and TCRdb retains in-frame clones only, with some absent. The sample shows hundreds of thousands of clones, 70% to 80% of them seen only once. The sequenced material came from PBMCs. The receptors shown here come from a woman in her twenties or thirties in good health and CMV-seronegative.

V is TRBV6-1 and J is TRBJ2-7; D perhaps matches TRBD1 (5 bases). There are 16 residues in the CDR3. The ends were cut back, 1 base at V and 5 bases at J, with 18 bases in the middle. The germline V gene has CDR1 MNHNS and CDR2 SASEGT. The DNA for the CDR3 is TGTGCCAGCAGTGAAGAGTTCCGAAGGACAAGGAACGAGCAGTACTTC. Translating it yields CASSEEFRRTRNEQYF.

The CDR3 DNA follows: TGCGCCAGCAGCCAAGGAGGTGGGGGGGCCTACGAGCAGTACTTC. Its translation is CASSQGGGGAYEQYF. V is TRBV4-1 and J is TRBJ2-7, with 7 bases that match TRBD2. Losses at the gene ends were 1 base for V and 2 bases for J; bases not matched to a gene: 5. The CDR3 consists of 15 residues. The germline CDR1 and CDR2 sequences are MGHRA and YSYEKL.

V usage is TRBV9 and J usage is TRBJ2-1; possible D gene TRBD1, 5 bases. CDR1 is SGDLS, CDR2 YYNGEE, per germline. V shed 3 bases and J shed 7 bases, with 23 bases lying between them. The CDR3 length is 17 residues. Here the CDR3 DNA reads TGTGCCAGCAGCGACCCTATTATGCCCAGGGTTTGGAATGAGCAGTTCTTC. This codes for CASSDPIMPRVWNEQFF.

This chain joins TRBV5-1 and TRBJ1-2; TRBD1 matches 7 bases. The CDR3 runs 14 residues. Trimming took 3 bases from V and 6 from J; bases not matched to a gene: 8. Germline-derived CDR1 and CDR2 are SGHRS and YFSETQ. The CDR3 is CASSSGQGTDGYTF. The CDR3 nucleotides read TGCGCCAGCAGCTCCGGCCAGGGGACAGATGGCTACACCTTC.

The chain combines TRBV10-3 with TRBJ1-1; 7 nucleotides match TRBD1. V lost 10 bases and J lost 5; bases outside the gene matches: 4. The germline CDR1 and CDR2 sequences are ENHRY and SYGVKD. The CDR3 length is 11 residues. CDR3 amino acids: CATKTGTEAFF. The CDR3 DNA sequence: TGTGCCACCAAGACAGGGACTGAAGCTTTCTTT.

The chain joins TRBV5-6 to TRBJ1-1, with D perhaps TRBD1 (6 bases). Germline CDR1 is SGHDT and CDR2 is YYEEEE. This CDR3 has 12 amino acids. V was pared by 2 bases and J by 11 bases, with 13 bases between. The CDR3 DNA reads as TGTGCCAGCAGCTTAACAGGGTCGGATGCTTTCTTT. Its protein is CASSLTGSDAFF.

The chain combines TRBV14 with TRBJ1-2, with 9 bases lining up with TRBD1. Germline V gives CDR1 SGHDN, CDR2 FVKESK. V trimming: 3 bases; J trimming: 8 bases; junction bases outside the gene matches: 7. The CDR3 covers 14 residues. The CDR3 loop is CASSHRDRAAGYTF. The CDR3 DNA reads TGTGCCAGCAGCCACCGGGACAGGGCCGCCGGCTACACCTTC.

The chain employs TRBV6-5 and TRBJ1-1; D perhaps matches TRBD1 (6 bases). Germline assignment: CDR1 MNHEY and CDR2 SVGAGI. The germline V and J ends were trimmed by 5 bases and 1 base, with 14 bases remaining between them. The CDR3 totals 15 residues. The CDR3 is CASSVRGHSNTEAFF. In DNA form, the CDR3 reads TGTGCCAGCAGTGTACGGGGACATTCGAACACTGAAGCTTTCTTT.

At least ten counts were recorded for this clone. This chain links TRBV5-5 with TRBJ1-3; TRBD1 matches at 7 bases. The germline V gene encodes CDR1 SGHKS and CDR2 YYEKEE (reference sequence). With V trimmed by 4 bases and J by 0 bases, 1 base remained unmatched. The length of the CDR3 is 14 residues. CDR3 amino acids: CASSNRGSGNTIYF. The CDR3 DNA reads as TGTGCCAGCAGCAACAGGGGCTCTGGAAACACCATATATTTT.

Comment on this clone: One junction end disagrees with the germline gene, perhaps due to a read error. This chain links TRBV7-9 with TRBJ2-3; D might be TRBD2 (6 bases). The CDR3 extends over 14 amino acids. In germline, CDR1 is SEHNR, CDR2 FQNEAQ (reference sequence). CDR3 sequence (DNA): TGTTCCAGCAGCTTGCAGGGACTCACAGATACGCAGTATTTT. Its protein product is CSSSLQGLTDTQYF.

This chain links TRBV27 with TRBJ2-7; 8 bases align to TRBD1. J lost 5 bases, V lost 2 bases, and 8 bases had no gene match. This CDR3 region has 15 residues. Germline V gene sequence: CDR1 MNHEY, CDR2 SMNVEV (reference sequence). The CDR3 region has the DNA TGTGCCAGCAGTTTAGTGGGGACAGGTCTCGACGAGCAGTACTTC. Translating gives CASSLVGTGLDEQYF.

The chain combines TRBV4-1 with TRBJ2-5; perhaps TRBD2 as D (5 bases). CDR3 size: 14 residues. V was clipped by 1 base and J by 5 bases, with 11 bases between them. Germline-derived CDR1 and CDR2 are MGHRA and YSYEKL. Here the CDR3 reads CASSQGRGSETQYF. The CDR3 bases are TGCGCCAGCAGCCAAGGACGTGGGAGCGAGACCCAGTACTTC.

This clone was counted only a few times. The chain has TRBV5-6 and TRBJ2-1, with D possibly being TRBD2 (6 bases). The V gene's germline CDR1 is SGHDT and CDR2 YYEEEE. With 3 bases removed from V and 7 bases from J, the gap between germline ends came to 14 bases. This CDR3 region has 14 residues. The CDR3 nucleotides are TGTGCCAGCAGCTCGATGACTAGAGTAAATGAGCAGTTCTTC. Residues: CASSSMTRVNEQFF.

J is TRBJ1-3 and V is TRBV6-1; 10 bases are shared with TRBD1. The CDR3 covers 16 residues. The V and J ends lost 2 bases and 4 bases, in that order; junction bases with no gene match: 5. The germline V gene encodes CDR1 MNHNS and CDR2 SASEGT. DNA for the CDR3: TGTGCCAGCAGTGAATCCGAGGGACAGGGGGGAAACACCATATATTTT. Residues: CASSESEGQGGNTIYF.

J is TRBJ2-2 and V is TRBV7-9, with TRBD2 matching 12 bases. Trimming took 2 bases from V and 3 from J; bases not matched to a gene: 7. The germline V gene has CDR1 SEHNR and CDR2 FQNEAQ (reference sequence). CDR3 length equals 18 residues. CDR3 coding DNA: TGTGCCAGCAGCTTAATGCCTAGCGGGAGGGTTTACACCGGGGAGCTGTTTTTT. Its protein product is CASSLMPSGRVYTGELFF.

Of note for this clone: The junction shows a germline mismatch at one end, possibly a read error. The chain recombines TRBV11-3 with TRBJ1-1, with 11 bases aligning to TRBD1. The CDR3 spans 19 residues. CDR1 and CDR2 from the germline V gene are SGHNT and YENEEA. For the CDR3, the DNA is TGTGCCAGCACCTTAGAAGGGACAGGGGGGATCTACATGAACACTGAAGCTTTCTTT. Its translation: CASTLEGTGGIYMNTEAFF. Full variable domain (missing parts from reference TRBV11-3 and TRBJ1-1): EAGVVQSPRYKIIEKKQPVAFWCNPISGHNTLYWYLQNLGQGPELLIRYENEEAVDDSQLPKDRFSAERLKGVDSTLKIQPAELGDSAVYLCASTLEGTGGIYMNTEAFFGQGTRLTVV.

The chain combines TRBV7-9 with TRBJ1-1; D unclear. This CDR3 has 11 amino acids. Trimming shortened V by 5 bases and J by 11 bases, and 12 bases separated the two germline ends. Germline V gives CDR1 SEHNR, CDR2 FQNEAQ (reference sequence). CDR3 loop: CASSTDIQAFF. CDR3 sequence (DNA): TGTGCCAGCAGCACTGACATACAGGCTTTCTTT.

This clone was found a few times. The gene calls are TRBV13 and TRBJ1-2; TRBD1 is a possible D gene (5 bases). This CDR3 is 15 amino acids long. Looked up from germline, CDR1 is PRHDT and CDR2 is FYEKMQ (reference sequence). V was cut by 4 bases and J by 4 bases, with 16 bases left in between. CDR3 in amino acids: CASSSDQTDSYGYTF. CDR3 DNA sequence: TGTGCCAGCAGCTCGGACCAGACAGACTCCTATGGCTACACCTTC.

The chain links TRBV9 to TRBJ1-5, with a tentative D call TRBD1 (5 bases). CDR3 length: 14 amino acids. The V end lost 0 bases, the J end lost 5 bases, and 9 bases lay between the germline ends. Germline V gene data show CDR1 as SGDLS and CDR2 as YYNGEE. The CDR3 nucleotides read TGTGCCAGCAGCGTAGAGGGGTCGTATCAGCCCCAGCATTTT. This sequence encodes CASSVEGSYQPQHF.

This chain links TRBV2 with TRBJ2-5, with TRBD1 matching over 7 bases. Germline V CDR1 and CDR2: SNHLY, FYNNEI. This CDR3 has 13 amino acids. The V segment lost 10 bases and the J segment 2 bases; nucleotides outside the gene matches: 7. DNA for the CDR3: TGTGCCACCTCCGGGGACAGACAAGAGACCCAGTACTTC. Protein: CATSGDRQETQYF.

This rearrangement joins TRBV6-6 to TRBJ2-2; 8 bases agree with TRBD1. The trim removed 6 bases at V and 0 bases at J, leaving 6 bases unmatched. This CDR3 has 16 residues. The germline V gene encodes CDR1 MNHNY and CDR2 SVGAGI (reference sequence). The CDR3 spells CASRPQGGSNTGELFF. For the CDR3, the DNA is TGTGCCAGCAGACCACAGGGGGGATCGAACACCGGGGAGCTGTTTTTT.

The rearrangement joins TRBV7-8 to TRBJ2-2; the match to TRBD2 covers 7 bases. Germline V gene sequence: CDR1 SGHVS, CDR2 FQNEAQ. This CDR3 is built from 16 residues. J gave up 6 bases and V 0 bases, and 7 bases lay outside the gene matches. The CDR3 nucleotides read TGTGCCAGCAGCTTAGCGAGGGAAGGGAGGGCCGGGGAGCTGTTTTTT. Protein product: CASSLAREGRAGELFF.

The sample holds a few counts of this clone. The chain is built from TRBV15 and TRBJ1-5; 8 nucleotides match TRBD1. With V trimmed by 8 bases and J by 4 bases, 10 bases remained unmatched. The CDR3 loop spans 15 amino acids. Per the germline V gene, CDR1 is LNHNV and CDR2 is YYDKDF (reference sequence). As DNA, the CDR3 is TGTGCCACCGCAACCGGGACAGGTGATAATCAGCCCCAGCATTTT. It is translated as CATATGTGDNQPQHF.